Each of the 14 T cell receptor beta chains below was sequenced from the same sample in a study of PD-L1 blockade in urothelial cancer. The time point denotes: pretreatment peripheral blood. Produced via immunoSEQ multiplex PCR; TCRdb's table is partial and in-frame only. This sample has approximately 90,000 clones, with about 83% found just once. The sample consisted of PBMCs, taken around atezolizumab (anti-PD-L1) treatment. The receptor set was obtained from a man in his fifties or sixties with urothelial cancer.

The chain links TRBV6-5 to TRBJ2-7, with TRBD2 as a possible D gene (5 bases). The germline V and J ends were trimmed by 5 bases and 3 bases, with 14 bases remaining between them. From germline, CDR1 is MNHEY and CDR2 SVGAGI. CDR3 length: 14 residues. The CDR3 reads CASSEVSGSYEQYF. The CDR3 DNA is TGTGCCAGCAGTGAAGTGTCTGGGAGCTACGAGCAGTACTTC.

The rearrangement links TRBV9 to TRBJ2-3; 16 bases match TRBD2. Germline V CDR1 and CDR2: SGDLS, YYNGEE. CDR3 size: 18 residues. V lost 4 bases, J lost 2 bases, and 7 bases stayed unmatched. The chain's CDR3 is CASSTPGTSGRATDTQYF. The CDR3 DNA reads as TGTGCCAGCAGCACTCCCGGGACTAGCGGGAGGGCCACAGATACGCAGTATTTT.

V usage is TRBV6-6 and J usage is TRBJ2-5, with TRBD1 matching 7 bases. This CDR3 has 14 residues. Germline V gene sequence: CDR1 MNHNY, CDR2 SVGAGI (reference sequence). Trimming at V came to 0 bases and at J to 2 bases, leaving 0 bases not matched to a gene. DNA of the CDR3: TGTGCCAGCAGTTACTCGGGACAGCAAGAGACCCAGTACTTC. This translates into CASSYSGQQETQYF.

The chain uses TRBV15 and TRBJ2-5, with D maybe TRBD2 (6 bases). V was cut by 1 base and J by 0 bases, with 15 bases left in between. Germline CDR1 reads LNHNV; CDR2 reads YYDKDF (reference sequence). This CDR3 region has 17 residues. The CDR3: CATSRGGRGTYQETQYF. The DNA for the CDR3 is TGTGCCACCAGCAGAGGAGGGCGCGGGACGTACCAAGAGACCCAGTACTTC.

V usage is TRBV6-6 and J usage is TRBJ2-2; 8 positions match TRBD1. The CDR3 sequence is 15 residues long. V lost 7 bases and J lost 2; bases outside the gene matches: 6. Germline V lookup: CDR1 MNHNY, CDR2 SVGAGI (reference sequence). The CDR3 sequence: CASILDRGNTGELFF. CDR3 nucleotide sequence: TGTGCCAGCATTCTCGACAGGGGAAACACCGGGGAGCTGTTTTTT.

The chain is built from TRBV6-5 and TRBJ2-1; D is uncertain. The germline V gene has CDR1 MNHEY and CDR2 SVGAGI. The CDR3 is made up of 13 amino acids. The V end was cut by 7 bases, the J end by 9 bases, with 16 bases between. The CDR3 is CASTPTGPGEQFF. In nucleotides, the CDR3 is TGTGCCAGCACCCCGACGGGTCCCGGTGAGCAGTTCTTC.

This chain connects TRBV6-6 to TRBJ2-7, with a weak D call TRBD1 (6 bases). The CDR3 extends over 16 amino acids. Deletions cut 3 bases from V and 3 bases from J, with 18 bases between. The germline V gene has CDR1 MNHNY and CDR2 SVGAGI (reference sequence). CDR3 bases: TGTGCCAGCAGTTATTCATCAGGGGATTGGGTCTACGAGCAGTACTTC. Protein: CASSYSSGDWVYEQYF.

The chain recombines TRBV20-1 with TRBJ1-2; D gene ambiguous. The ends were cut back, 4 bases at V and 5 bases at J, with 8 bases in the middle. Germline values: CDR1 DFQATT, CDR2 SNEGSKA (reference sequence). CDR3 length: 11 residues. CDR3 region: CSATLEYGYTF. CDR3 in DNA: TGCAGTGCTACTTTAGAGTATGGCTACACCTTC.

This chain connects TRBV15 to TRBJ2-5; D is unclear. This CDR3 is 14 amino acids long. Trimming pared 2 bases from V and 3 bases from J, leaving 10 bases between. The germline CDR1 and CDR2 sequences are LNHNV and YYDKDF (reference sequence). CDR3: CATSRLQDKETQYF. CDR3 DNA sequence: TGTGCCACCAGCAGACTCCAGGATAAAGAGACCCAGTACTTC.

The rearrangement uses TRBV4-1 and TRBJ2-2, with 8 bases lining up with TRBD2. Germline V CDR1 and CDR2: MGHRA, YSYEKL. Losses at the gene ends were 3 bases for V and 0 bases for J; bases not matched to a gene: 3. The CDR3 loop spans 16 amino acids. CDR3 sequence: CASSHSGDPNTGELFF. For the CDR3, the DNA is TGCGCCAGCAGCCATAGCGGGGATCCGAACACCGGGGAGCTGTTTTTT.

This clone came up a few times. V is TRBV6-1 and J is TRBJ1-2; a weak D match, TRBD1 (5 bases). With 7 bases removed from V and 8 bases from J, the gap between germline ends came to 20 bases. The CDR3 loop spans 14 amino acids. The germline V gene encodes CDR1 MNHNS and CDR2 SASEGT. This CDR3 reads CASTQTSGWGGYTF. Written as DNA, the CDR3 is TGTGCCAGCACCCAAACCTCAGGGTGGGGCGGCTACACCTTC.

This sequence joins TRBV7-2 and TRBJ2-1; D is perhaps TRBD1 (5 bases). V was pared by 1 base and J by 8 bases, with 12 bases between. Germline V gene sequence: CDR1 SGHTA, CDR2 FQGNSA. This CDR3 has 14 residues. Written as DNA, the CDR3 is TGTGCCAGCAGCTTAGAGGTGGTAGGGGATGAGCAGTTCTTC. Its protein product is CASSLEVVGDEQFF.

V usage is TRBV6-1 and J usage is TRBJ2-1, with a possible D match to TRBD2 (5 bases). CDR1 and CDR2 from the germline V gene are MNHNS and SASEGT. CDR3 length: 16 residues. Trimming cost V 4 bases and J 0 bases, with 13 bases left between them. In DNA form, the CDR3 reads TGTGCCAGCAGTGCATATTCCGGGATCTCCTACAATGAGCAGTTCTTC. It encodes CASSAYSGISYNEQFF.

V and J are TRBV5-1 and TRBJ2-5; TRBD1 aligns across 8 bases. This CDR3 comprises 14 residues. Per the germline V gene, CDR1 is SGHRS and CDR2 is YFSETQ. V was pared by 4 bases and J by 4 bases, with 6 bases of the junction left unmatched. This CDR3 reads CASSLDRGAETQYF. The CDR3 DNA reads as TGCGCCAGCAGCCTCGACAGGGGTGCAGAGACCCAGTACTTC.